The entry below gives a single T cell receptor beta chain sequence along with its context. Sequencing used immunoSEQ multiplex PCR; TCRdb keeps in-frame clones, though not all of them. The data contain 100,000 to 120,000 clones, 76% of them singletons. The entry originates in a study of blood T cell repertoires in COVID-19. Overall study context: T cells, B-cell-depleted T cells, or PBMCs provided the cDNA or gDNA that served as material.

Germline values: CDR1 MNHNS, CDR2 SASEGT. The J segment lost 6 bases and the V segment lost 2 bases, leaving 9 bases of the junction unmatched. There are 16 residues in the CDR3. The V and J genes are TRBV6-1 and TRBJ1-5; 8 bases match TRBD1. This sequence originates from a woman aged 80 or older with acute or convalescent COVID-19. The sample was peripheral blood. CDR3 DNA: TGTGCCAGCAGTGAATCGGGCAGGGGGCTTCGTCAGCCCCAGCATTTT. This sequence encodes CASSESGRGLRQPQHF.